One T cell receptor beta chain is described in this entry. In this sample, this clonotype turned up a few times. Which antigen it targets is not known. No clone much larger than this one lies a single base away; base qualities are absent. The donors were 40 or so Caucasian individuals from Russia, aged roughly 6 to 100 years, who were systemically healthy. Each donor gave about 10 milliliters of peripheral blood, drawn into EDTA-treated Vacutainer tubes. Ficoll-Paque density-gradient centrifugation was used to isolate PBMCs, with at least 7 million per sample. Total RNA was extracted from PBMCs with Trizol reagent, with at least 5 micrograms obtained per sample. The percentages of naive CD45RAhigh/CD27high T cells were determined by flow cytometry on a PBMC aliquot from every donor. According to the germline V gene (reference sequence), CDR1 reads DFQATT and CDR2 reads SNEGSKA. Trimming costs V 4 bases and J 11 bases, and their ends lie 23 bases apart. The CDR3 starts with the cysteine, ends with the phenylalanine, and has 14 residues. CDR3 DNA only is kept here, 42 bases in frame from base 1.

This sample is part of a study of blood T cells in healthy people across ages (dated by TCRdb to about 2015). About the study as a whole: In model experiments, template switching captured about one uniquely barcoded TCR beta cDNA molecule for every two T cells. Using deep sequencing normalized with unique cDNA molecular identifiers, the study measured how TCR beta repertoire diversity changes with age. The donors were divided into four age groups: young (average around 16 years), middle-aged (about 41), aged (approximately 64) and long-lived (roughly 86). To avoid experimental bias, donors of different ages were randomly spread across the sequencing lanes. Using the same blood draw, the study looked at two additional independent replicas of 1 million unique cDNA reads for two donors, one aged 18 to 30 and the other aged 80 or older.

Broader findings and caveats from the paper: Compared with the aged group, the long-lived group had more naive CD4+ T cells, fewer expanded clones and increased TCR diversity, a pattern suggesting age selection. Conclusive comparison of naive and antigen-experienced compartments was prevented by the profiling of bulk unsorted PBMCs. Because donor CMV infection status was unknown, age-related changes in expanded clonotypes were potentially confounded. Observed TCR beta diversity per million T cells fell roughly linearly with age, and a significant reduction was already apparent by age roughly 40. The percentage of naive T cells measured by flow cytometry correlated strongly with observed TCR beta diversity. Estimates of total diversity based on one million sequenced T cells were considered lower bounds and underestimates.

Receptors were amplified or captured by 5' RACE. The sequencing machine was an Illumina HiSeq 2500. A second PCR of about 6 to 11 cycles was performed with a sample-barcoded 5' primer and a J-beta primer mix. A template-switch 5' adaptor carrying 12 random nucleotides introduced a unique molecular identifier onto each TCR beta cDNA molecule. Each sample yielded at least 2.5 million CDR3-containing paired-end reads. The Mint cDNA synthesis kit, primed by a TRBC-specific oligonucleotide, was used to synthesize first-strand cDNA from all RNA. After uracil-DNA glycosylase treatment, a first 18-cycle PCR used universal primers M1SS and BC2_uni_R on all cDNA. In the original analysis: For normalization, 1 million high-quality reads, each with a distinct molecular identifier, were randomly selected from each sample. Instead of being binned into consensus sequences, reads that shared molecular identifiers were thrown out. MiTCR, set to a Q25 quality threshold and the strictest error-elimination algorithm, was used for CDR3 identification, clonotype clustering and error correction. A nonparametric unseen species model with Euler transformation was used to estimate lower-bound total TCR beta diversity. TCRdb trimmed the raw reads at Q25, called clones with MiXCR and kept productive beta chains. CDR3 protein sequences are deduplicated, and each keeps its most common genes and DNA. TCRdb's processing, not the study's, gives the V and J calls here. The sample table shows about 640,000 distinct CDR3 sequences, and roughly 58% are seen once. The top ten clonotypes cover approximately 40% of the sample.

Sequencing was done on a sample of blood. The rearranged segments are TRBV20-1 and TRBJ2-5, and possibly TRBD2, on 5 matching bases. This receptor was taken from a man aged 55 to 70 in good health. CDR3 sequence: CSAKATEALGEQYF. In nucleotide form, the sequence is TGCAGTGCTAAAGCTACGGAGGCTTTAGGAGAGCAGTACTTC.